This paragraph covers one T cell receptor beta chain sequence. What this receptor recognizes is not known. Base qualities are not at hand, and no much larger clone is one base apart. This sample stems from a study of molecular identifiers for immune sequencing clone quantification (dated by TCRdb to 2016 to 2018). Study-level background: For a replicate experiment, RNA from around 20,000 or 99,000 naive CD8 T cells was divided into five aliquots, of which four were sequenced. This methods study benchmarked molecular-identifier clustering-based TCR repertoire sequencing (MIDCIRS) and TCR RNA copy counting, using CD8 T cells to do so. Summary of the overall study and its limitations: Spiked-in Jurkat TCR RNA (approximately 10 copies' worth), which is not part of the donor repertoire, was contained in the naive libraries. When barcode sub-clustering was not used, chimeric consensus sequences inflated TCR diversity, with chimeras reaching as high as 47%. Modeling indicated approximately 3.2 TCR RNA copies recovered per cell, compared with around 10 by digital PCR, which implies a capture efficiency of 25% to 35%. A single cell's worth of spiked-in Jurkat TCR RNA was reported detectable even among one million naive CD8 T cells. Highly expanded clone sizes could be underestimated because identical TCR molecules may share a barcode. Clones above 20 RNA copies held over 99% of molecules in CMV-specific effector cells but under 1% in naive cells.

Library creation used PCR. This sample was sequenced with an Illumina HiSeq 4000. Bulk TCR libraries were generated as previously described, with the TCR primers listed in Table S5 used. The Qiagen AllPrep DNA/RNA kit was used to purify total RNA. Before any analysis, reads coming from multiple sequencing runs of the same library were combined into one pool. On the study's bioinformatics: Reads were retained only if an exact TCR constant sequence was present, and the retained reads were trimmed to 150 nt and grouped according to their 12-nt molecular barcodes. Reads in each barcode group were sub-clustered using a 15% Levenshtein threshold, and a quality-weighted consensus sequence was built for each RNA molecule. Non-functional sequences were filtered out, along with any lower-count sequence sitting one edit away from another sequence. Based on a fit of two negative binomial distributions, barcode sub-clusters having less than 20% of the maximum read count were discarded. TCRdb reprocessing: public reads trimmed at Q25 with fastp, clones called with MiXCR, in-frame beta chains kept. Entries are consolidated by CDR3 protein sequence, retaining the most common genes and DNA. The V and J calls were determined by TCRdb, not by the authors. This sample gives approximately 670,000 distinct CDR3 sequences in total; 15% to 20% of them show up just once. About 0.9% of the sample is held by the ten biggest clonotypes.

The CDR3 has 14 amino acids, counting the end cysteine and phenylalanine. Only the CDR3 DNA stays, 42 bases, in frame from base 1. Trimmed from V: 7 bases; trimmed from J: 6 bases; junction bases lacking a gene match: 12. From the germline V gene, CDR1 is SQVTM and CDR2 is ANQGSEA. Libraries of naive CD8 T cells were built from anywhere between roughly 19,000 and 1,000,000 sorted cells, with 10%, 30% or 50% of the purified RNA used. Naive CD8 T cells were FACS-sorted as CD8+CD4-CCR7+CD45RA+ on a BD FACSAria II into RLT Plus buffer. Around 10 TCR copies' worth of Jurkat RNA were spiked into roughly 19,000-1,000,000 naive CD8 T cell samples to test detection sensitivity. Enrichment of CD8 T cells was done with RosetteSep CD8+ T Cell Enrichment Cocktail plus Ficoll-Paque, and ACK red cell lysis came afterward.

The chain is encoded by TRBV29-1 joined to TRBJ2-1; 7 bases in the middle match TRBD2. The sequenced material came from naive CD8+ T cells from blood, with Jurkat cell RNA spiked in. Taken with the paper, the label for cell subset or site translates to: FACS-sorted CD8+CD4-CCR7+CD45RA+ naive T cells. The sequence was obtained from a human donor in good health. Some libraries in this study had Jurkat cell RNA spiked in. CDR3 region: CSARRRGTGNEQFF. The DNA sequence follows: TGCAGCGCCCGAAGGCGGGGGACGGGCAATGAGCAGTTCTTC.